A selection of T cell receptor beta chains follows, all from one sample in a study of cytomegalovirus exposure and HLA in healthy donors. Some clones are missing from TCRdb's copy, which holds only in-frame ones; the method was immunoSEQ multiplex PCR. This table has roughly 48,000 clones, 94% appearing once. Material for sequencing was PBMCs. All receptors derive from a woman under 30 in good health and CMV-seropositive. The CDR3 runs from the conserved cysteine through the conserved F or W. D genes are given only for firm matches.

TRBD1	TRBV18	TRBJ1-5	TGTGCCAGCTCCCCGGACAGGAATCAGCCCCAGCATTTT	CASSPDRNQPQHF
TRBD1	TRBV11-3	TRBJ1-1	TGTGCCAGCAGCTTAGTGGGACAGGGGAACACTGAAGCTTTCTTT	CASSLVGQGNTEAFF
-	TRBV19	TRBJ1-4	TGTGCCAGTAGTATAGGGGCAGCCCACGACAATGAAAAACTGTTTTTT	CASSIGAAHDNEKLFF
-	TRBV30	TRBJ2-7	TGTGCCTGGAGTGTAGAAAGGCGGTGGGAGCAGTACTTC	CAWSVERRWEQYF
TRBD1	TRBV6-5	TRBJ1-3	TGTGCCAGCAGTTACTCTACAGGGGCTGGAAACACCATATATTTT	CASSYSTGAGNTIYF
TRBD2	TRBV27	TRBJ2-1	TGTGCCAGCAAAGACTATAGCGGGCGGACGTACAATGAGCAGTTCTTC	CASKDYSGRTYNEQFF
TRBD1	TRBV11-2	TRBJ2-2	TGTGCCAGCAGTCGCCCCCGGGACAGGGGGCTCACCGGGGAGCTGTTTTTT	CASSRPRDRGLTGELFF
TRBD1	TRBV11-3	TRBJ2-5	TGTGCCAGCAGCTTAGATTCGCAGGGGGCGGGGACCCAGTACTTC	CASSLDSQGAGTQYF
TRBD1	TRBV6-5	TRBJ1-2	TGTGCCAGCAGTTACTCGGACAGGGGGCGAAACTATGGCTACACCTTC	CASSYSDRGRNYGYTF
TRBD1	TRBV7-6	TRBJ1-1	TGTGCCAGCAGCAGCGGGACAGGGGGATTGAACACTGAAGCTTTCTTT	CASSSGTGGLNTEAFF
TRBD2	TRBV19	TRBJ2-3	TGTGCCAGTAGTATCCCTGGACTAGCGGCCACAGATACGCAGTATTTT	CASSIPGLAATDTQYF
-	TRBV19	TRBJ2-2	TGTGCCAGTAGTATTTACCCCCAAGAAGGCCCTGTAGAGGACACCGGGGAGCTGTTTTTT	CASSIYPQEGPVEDTGELFF